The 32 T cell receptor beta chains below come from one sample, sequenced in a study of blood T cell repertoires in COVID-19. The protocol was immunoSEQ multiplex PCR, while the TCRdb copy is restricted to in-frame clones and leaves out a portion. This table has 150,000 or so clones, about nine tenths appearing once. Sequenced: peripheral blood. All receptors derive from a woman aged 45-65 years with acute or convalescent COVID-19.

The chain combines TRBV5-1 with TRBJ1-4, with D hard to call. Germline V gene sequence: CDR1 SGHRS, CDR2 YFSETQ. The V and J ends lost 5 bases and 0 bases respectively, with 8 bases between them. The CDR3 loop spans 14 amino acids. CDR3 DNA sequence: TGCGCCAGCAGACCGGAGACAACTAATGAAAAACTGTTTTTT. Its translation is CASRPETTNEKLFF.

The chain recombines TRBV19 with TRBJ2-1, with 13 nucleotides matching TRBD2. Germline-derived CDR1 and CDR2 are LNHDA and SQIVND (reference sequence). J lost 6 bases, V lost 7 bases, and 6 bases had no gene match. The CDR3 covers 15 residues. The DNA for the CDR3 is TGTGCCAGTAACCTCGGACTAGCGGGAGTCAATGAGCAGTTCTTC. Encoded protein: CASNLGLAGVNEQFF.

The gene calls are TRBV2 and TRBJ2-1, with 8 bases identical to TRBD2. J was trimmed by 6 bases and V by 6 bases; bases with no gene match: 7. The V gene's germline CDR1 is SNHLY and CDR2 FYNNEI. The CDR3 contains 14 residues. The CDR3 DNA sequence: TGTGCCAGCAGGAACCGGGGGGGGACCAATGAGCAGTTCTTC. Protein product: CASRNRGGTNEQFF.

For the CDR3, the DNA is TGTGCCTGGAGTGACCCCGGCAGGGGGCTTGAAGCTTTCTTT. Its translation: CAWSDPGRGLEAFF. This chain connects TRBV30 to TRBJ1-1; 8 bases are shared with TRBD1. V dropped 1 base and J dropped 7; count of bases not matched to a gene: 8. The CDR3 has 14 amino acids. Germline V CDR1 and CDR2: GTSNPN, SVGIG (reference sequence).

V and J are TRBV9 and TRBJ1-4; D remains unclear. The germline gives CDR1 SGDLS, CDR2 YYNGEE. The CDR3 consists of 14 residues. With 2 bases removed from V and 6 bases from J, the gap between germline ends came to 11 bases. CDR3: CASSVGLRDEKLFF. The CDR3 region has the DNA TGTGCCAGCAGCGTCGGTCTACGGGATGAAAAACTGTTTTTT.

The CDR3 sequence is CASSGTSGEETQYF. Here the CDR3 DNA reads TGTGCCAGCAGCGGGACTAGCGGCGAAGAGACCCAGTACTTC. This sequence joins TRBV27 and TRBJ2-5; TRBD2 matches at 11 bases. V shed 6 bases and J 3 bases; nucleotides not matched to a gene: 3. CDR3 length: 14 amino acids. The germline V gene encodes CDR1 MNHEY and CDR2 SMNVEV (reference sequence).

The CDR3 loop is CASSLRTTTGELFF. The DNA of the CDR3 is TGTGCCAGCAGCTTAAGGACAACCACCGGGGAGCTGTTTTTT. The chain has TRBV11-2 and TRBJ2-2; TRBD1 might be the D (5 bases). This CDR3 region has 14 residues. Trimming pared 2 bases from V and 4 bases from J, leaving 8 bases between. CDR1 is SGHAT and CDR2 is FQNNGV in the germline V gene.

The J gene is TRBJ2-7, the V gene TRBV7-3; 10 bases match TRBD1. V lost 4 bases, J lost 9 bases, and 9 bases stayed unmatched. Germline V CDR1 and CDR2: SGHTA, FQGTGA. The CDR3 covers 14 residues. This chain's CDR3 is CASSSSPGQGTQYF. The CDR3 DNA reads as TGTGCCAGCAGCTCTAGCCCGGGACAGGGGACGCAGTACTTC. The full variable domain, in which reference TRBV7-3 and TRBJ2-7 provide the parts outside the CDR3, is GAGVSQTPSNKVTEKGKYVELRCDPISGHTALYWYRQSLGQGPEFLIYFQGTGAADDSGLPNDRFFAVRPEGSVSTLKIQRTERGDSAVYLCASSSSPGQGTQYFGPGTRLTVT.

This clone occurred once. This chain's CDR3 is CASSIGIAEYYNEQFF. DNA of the CDR3: TGTGCCAGTAGTATTGGAATAGCAGAATATTACAATGAGCAGTTCTTC. The rearrangement links TRBV19 to TRBJ2-1; D is undetermined. Deletions cut 3 bases from V and 4 bases from J, with 16 bases between. Germline values: CDR1 LNHDA, CDR2 SQIVND (reference sequence). The CDR3 covers 16 residues.

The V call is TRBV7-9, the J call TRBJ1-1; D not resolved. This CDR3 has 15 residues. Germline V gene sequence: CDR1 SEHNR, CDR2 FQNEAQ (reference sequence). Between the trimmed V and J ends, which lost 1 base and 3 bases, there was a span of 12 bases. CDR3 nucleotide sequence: TGTGCCAGCAGCTTAGAACATTGGGGAGACACTGAAGCTTTCTTT. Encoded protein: CASSLEHWGDTEAFF.

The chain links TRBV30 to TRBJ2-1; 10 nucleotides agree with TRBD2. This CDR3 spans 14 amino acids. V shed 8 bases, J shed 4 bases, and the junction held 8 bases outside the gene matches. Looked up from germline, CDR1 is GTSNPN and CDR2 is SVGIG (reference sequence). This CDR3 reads CATEAGGPYNEQFF. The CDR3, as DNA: TGTGCCACTGAAGCGGGAGGGCCTTACAATGAGCAGTTCTTC. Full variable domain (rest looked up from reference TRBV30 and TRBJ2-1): SQTIHQWPATLVQPVGSPLSLECTVEGTSNPNLYWYRQAAGRGLQLLFYSVGIGQISSEVPQNLSASRPQDRQFILSSKKLLLSDSGFYLCATEAGGPYNEQFFGPGTRLTVL.

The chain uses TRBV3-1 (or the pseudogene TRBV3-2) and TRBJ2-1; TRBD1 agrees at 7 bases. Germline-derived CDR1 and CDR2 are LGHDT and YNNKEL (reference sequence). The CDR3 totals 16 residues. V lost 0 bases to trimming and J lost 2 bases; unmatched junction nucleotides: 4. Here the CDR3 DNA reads TGTGCCAGCAGCCAAGATACAGGGGCCCCCTACAATGAGCAGTTCTTC. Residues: CASSQDTGAPYNEQFF.

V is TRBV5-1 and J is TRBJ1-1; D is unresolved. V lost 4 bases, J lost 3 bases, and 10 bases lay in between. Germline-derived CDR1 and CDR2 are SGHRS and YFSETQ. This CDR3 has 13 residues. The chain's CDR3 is CASSPLPYTEAFF. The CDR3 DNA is TGCGCCAGCAGCCCCCTACCCTACACTGAAGCTTTCTTT.

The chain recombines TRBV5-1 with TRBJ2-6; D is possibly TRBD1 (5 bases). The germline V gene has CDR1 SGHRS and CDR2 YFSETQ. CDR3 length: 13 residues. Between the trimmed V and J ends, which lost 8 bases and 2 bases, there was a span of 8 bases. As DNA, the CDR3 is TGCGCCAGTGCAGGGACTGGGGCCAACGTCCTGACTTTC. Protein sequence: CASAGTGANVLTF. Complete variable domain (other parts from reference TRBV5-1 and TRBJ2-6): KAGVTQTPRYLIKTRGQQVTLSCSPISGHRSVSWYQQTPGQGLQFLFEYFSETQRNKGNFPGRFSGRQFSNSRSEMNVSTLELGDSALYLCASAGTGANVLTFGAGSRLTVL.

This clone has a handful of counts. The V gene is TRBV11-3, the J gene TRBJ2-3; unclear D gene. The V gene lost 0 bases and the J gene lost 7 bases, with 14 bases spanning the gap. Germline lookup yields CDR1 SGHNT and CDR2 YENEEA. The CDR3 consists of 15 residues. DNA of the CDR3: TGTGCCAGCAGCTTAGATCGGTCCGAACTAAATACGCAGTATTTT. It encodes CASSLDRSELNTQYF.

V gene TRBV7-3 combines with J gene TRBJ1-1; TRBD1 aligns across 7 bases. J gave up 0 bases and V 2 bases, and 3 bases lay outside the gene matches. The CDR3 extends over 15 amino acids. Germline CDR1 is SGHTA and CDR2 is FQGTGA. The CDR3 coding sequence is TGTGCCAGCAGCTTATCTGGGACAGTGAACACTGAAGCTTTCTTT. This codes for CASSLSGTVNTEAFF.

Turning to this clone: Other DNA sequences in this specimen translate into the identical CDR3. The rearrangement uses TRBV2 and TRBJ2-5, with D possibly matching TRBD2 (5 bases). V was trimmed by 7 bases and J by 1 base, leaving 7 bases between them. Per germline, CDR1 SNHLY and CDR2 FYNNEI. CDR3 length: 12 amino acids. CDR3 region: CASKRSQETQYF. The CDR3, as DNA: TGTGCCAGCAAGCGGAGCCAAGAGACCCAGTACTTC.

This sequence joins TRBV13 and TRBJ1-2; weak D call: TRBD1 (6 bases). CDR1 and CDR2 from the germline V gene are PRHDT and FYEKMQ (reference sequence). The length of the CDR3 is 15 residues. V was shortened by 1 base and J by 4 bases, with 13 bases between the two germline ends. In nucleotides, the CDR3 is TGTGCCAGCAGCTTAGCGTCAGGGGCTGGCTATGGCTACACCTTC. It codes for CASSLASGAGYGYTF.

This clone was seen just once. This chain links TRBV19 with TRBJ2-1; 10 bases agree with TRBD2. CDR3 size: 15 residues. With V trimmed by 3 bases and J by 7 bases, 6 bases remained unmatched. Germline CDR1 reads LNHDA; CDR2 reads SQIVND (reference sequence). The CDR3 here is CASSIGLAGVNEQFF. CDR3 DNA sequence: TGTGCCAGTAGTATTGGGCTAGCGGGAGTAAATGAGCAGTTCTTC.

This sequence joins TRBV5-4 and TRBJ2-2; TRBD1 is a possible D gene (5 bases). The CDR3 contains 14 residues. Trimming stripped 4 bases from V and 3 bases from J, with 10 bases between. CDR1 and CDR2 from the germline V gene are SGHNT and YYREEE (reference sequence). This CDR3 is CASSDSPDTGELFF. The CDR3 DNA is TGTGCCAGCAGCGACAGCCCCGACACCGGGGAGCTGTTTTTT.

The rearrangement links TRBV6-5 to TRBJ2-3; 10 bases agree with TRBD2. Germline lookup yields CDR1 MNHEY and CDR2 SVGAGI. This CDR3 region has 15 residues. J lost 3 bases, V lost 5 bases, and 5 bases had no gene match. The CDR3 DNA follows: TGTGCCAGCAGTCTCGGGACTAGCGAGACAGATACGCAGTATTTT. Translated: CASSLGTSETDTQYF.

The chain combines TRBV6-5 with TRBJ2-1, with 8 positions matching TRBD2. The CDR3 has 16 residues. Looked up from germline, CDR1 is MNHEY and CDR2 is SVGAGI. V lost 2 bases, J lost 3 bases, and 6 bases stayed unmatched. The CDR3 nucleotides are TGTGCCAGCAGTTACGAAGCGGGAGTCTTCTACAATGAGCAGTTCTTC. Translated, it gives CASSYEAGVFYNEQFF.

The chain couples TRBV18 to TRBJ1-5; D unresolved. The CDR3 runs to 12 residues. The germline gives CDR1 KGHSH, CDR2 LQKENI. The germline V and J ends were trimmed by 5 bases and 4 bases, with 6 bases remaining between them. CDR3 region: CASSAYNQPQHF. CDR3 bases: TGTGCCAGCTCAGCCTATAATCAGCCCCAGCATTTT.

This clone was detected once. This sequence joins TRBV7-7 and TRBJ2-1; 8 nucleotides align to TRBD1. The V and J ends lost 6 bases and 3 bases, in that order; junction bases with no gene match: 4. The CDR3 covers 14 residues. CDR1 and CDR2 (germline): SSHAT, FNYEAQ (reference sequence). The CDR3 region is CASSRQGNYNEQFF. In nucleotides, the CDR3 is TGTGCCAGCAGTCGACAGGGGAACTACAATGAGCAGTTCTTC.

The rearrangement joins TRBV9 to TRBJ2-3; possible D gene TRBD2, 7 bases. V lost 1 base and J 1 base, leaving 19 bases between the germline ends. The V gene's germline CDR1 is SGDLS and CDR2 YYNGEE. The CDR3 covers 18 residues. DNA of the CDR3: TGTGCCAGCAGCGTACTCAGTGGGGTAGGGGGGGGCACAGATACGCAGTATTTT. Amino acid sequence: CASSVLSGVGGGTDTQYF.

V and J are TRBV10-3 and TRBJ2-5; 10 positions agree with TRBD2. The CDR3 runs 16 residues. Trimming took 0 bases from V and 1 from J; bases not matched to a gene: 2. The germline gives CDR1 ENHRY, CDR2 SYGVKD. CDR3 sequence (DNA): TGTGCCATCAGTGAGTCTAGCGGGAGGCCCCAAGAGACCCAGTACTTC. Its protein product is CAISESSGRPQETQYF.

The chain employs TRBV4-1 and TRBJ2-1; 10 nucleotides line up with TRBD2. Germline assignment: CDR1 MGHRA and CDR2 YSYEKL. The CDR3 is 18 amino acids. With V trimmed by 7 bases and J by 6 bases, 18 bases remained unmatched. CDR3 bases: TGCGCCAGCAACCCCGGTAGCGGGAGGAGGTCCATCGGCAATGAGCAGTTCTTC. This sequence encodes CASNPGSGRRSIGNEQFF.

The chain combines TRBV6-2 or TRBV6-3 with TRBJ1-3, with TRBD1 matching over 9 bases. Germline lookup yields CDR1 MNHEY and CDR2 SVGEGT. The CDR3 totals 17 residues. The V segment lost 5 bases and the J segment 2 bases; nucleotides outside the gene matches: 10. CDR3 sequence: CASSPGTGTSPGNTIYF. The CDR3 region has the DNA TGTGCCAGCAGTCCCGGGACAGGGACATCTCCTGGAAACACCATATATTTT.

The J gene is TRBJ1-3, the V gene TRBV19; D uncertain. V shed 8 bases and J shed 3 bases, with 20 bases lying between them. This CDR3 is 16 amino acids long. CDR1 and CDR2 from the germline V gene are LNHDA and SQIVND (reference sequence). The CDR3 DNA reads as TGTGCCAGTTCCCAAGGAGCGGCACCCTTTGGAAACACCATATATTTT. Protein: CASSQGAAPFGNTIYF.

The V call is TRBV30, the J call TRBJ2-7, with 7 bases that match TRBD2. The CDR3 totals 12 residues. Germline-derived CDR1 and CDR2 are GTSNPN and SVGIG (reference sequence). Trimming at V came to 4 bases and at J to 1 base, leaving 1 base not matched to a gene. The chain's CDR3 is CAWTSGSYEQYF. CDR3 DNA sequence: TGTGCCTGGACTAGCGGATCCTACGAGCAGTACTTC.

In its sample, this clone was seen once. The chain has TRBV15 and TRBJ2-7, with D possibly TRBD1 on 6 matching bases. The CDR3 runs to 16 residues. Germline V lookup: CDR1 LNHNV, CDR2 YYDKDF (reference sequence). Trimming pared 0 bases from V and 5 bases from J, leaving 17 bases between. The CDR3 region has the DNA TGTGCCACCAGCAGAGATATGGGCACAGGGCACGACGAGCAGTACTTC. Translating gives CATSRDMGTGHDEQYF.

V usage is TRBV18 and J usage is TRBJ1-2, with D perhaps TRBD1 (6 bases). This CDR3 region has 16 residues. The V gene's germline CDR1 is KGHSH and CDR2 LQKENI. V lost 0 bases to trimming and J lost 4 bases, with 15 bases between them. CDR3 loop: CASSPPGTNRAYGYTF. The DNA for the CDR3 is TGTGCCAGCTCACCACCGGGGACCAACAGGGCCTATGGCTACACCTTC.